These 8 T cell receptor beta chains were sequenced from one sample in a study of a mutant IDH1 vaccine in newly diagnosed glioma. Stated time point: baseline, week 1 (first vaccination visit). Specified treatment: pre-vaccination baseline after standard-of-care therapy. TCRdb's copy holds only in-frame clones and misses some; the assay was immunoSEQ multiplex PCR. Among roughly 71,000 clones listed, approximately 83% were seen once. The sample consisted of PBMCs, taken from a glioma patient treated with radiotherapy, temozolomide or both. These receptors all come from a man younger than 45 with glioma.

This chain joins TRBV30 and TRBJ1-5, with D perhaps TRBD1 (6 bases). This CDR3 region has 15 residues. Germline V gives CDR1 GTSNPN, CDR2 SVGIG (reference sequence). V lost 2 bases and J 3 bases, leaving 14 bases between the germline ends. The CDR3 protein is CAWSPDRSPNQPQHF. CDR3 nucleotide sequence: TGTGCCTGGAGTCCGGACAGATCCCCCAATCAGCCCCAGCATTTT.

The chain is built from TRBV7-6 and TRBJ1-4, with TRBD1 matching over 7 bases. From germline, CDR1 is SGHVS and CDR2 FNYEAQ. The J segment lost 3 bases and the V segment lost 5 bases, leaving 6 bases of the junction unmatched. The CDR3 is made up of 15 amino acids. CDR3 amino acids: CASSLNRGSNEKLFF. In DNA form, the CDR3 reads TGTGCCAGCAGCCTTAACAGGGGATCTAATGAAAAACTGTTTTTT.

The CDR3 nucleotides read TGTGCCATCAGTGAGTCAGGCCTTTGGGGCTACACCTTC. It translates to CAISESGLWGYTF. The J gene is TRBJ1-2, the V gene TRBV10-3; no clear D gene. This CDR3 region has 13 residues. V shed 0 bases and J shed 8 bases, with 10 bases lying between them. CDR1 is ENHRY and CDR2 is SYGVKD in the germline V gene.

The CDR3: CASSPLGTGAEAFF. The CDR3 region has the DNA TGTGCCAGCAGCCCCCTCGGGACAGGGGCTGAAGCTTTCTTT. V usage is TRBV5-6 and J usage is TRBJ1-1; 10 nucleotides match TRBD1. Germline-derived CDR1 and CDR2 are SGHDT and YYEEEE. This CDR3 is 14 amino acids long. V trimming: 4 bases; J trimming: 6 bases; junction bases outside the gene matches: 6.

The CDR3 region is CASSPSWDSTTGELFF. CDR3 in DNA: TGTGCCAGCAGTCCTAGCTGGGACAGCACCACCGGGGAGCTGTTTTTT. The chain couples TRBV25-1 to TRBJ2-2, with 7 bases fitting TRBD1. Germline V gene data show CDR1 as MGHDK and CDR2 as SYGVNS. The CDR3 consists of 16 residues. The V and J ends lost 5 bases and 4 bases, in that order; junction bases with no gene match: 10.

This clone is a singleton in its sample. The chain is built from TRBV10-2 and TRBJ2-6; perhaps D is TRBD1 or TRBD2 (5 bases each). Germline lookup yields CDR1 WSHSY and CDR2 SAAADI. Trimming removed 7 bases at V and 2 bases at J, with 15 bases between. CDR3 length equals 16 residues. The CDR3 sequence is CASNWGSSAGANVLTF. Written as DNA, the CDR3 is TGCGCCAGCAACTGGGGGAGTAGTGCTGGGGCCAACGTCCTGACTTTC.

The CDR3 DNA follows: TGTGCCAGCAGACAAGAAGGGGGCTACCTATTTTACAATGAGCAGTTCTTC. Its protein is CASRQEGGYLFYNEQFF. This chain joins TRBV5-4 and TRBJ2-1; 7 positions match TRBD1. Germline CDR1 reads SGHNT; CDR2 reads YYREEE (reference sequence). This CDR3 has 17 residues. V lost 5 bases to trimming and J lost 4 bases; unmatched junction nucleotides: 15.

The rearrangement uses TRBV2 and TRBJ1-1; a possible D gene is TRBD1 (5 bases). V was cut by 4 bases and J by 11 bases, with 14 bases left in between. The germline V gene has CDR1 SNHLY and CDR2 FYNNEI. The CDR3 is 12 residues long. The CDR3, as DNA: TGTGCCAGCAGTGTCCTAGGGGTCGGGGCTTTCTTT. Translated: CASSVLGVGAFF. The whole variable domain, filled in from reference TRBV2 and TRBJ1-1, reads EPEVTQTPSHQVTQMGQEVILRCVPISNHLYFYWYRQILGQKVEFLVSFYNNEISEKSEIFDDQFSVERPDGSNFTLKIRSTKLEDSAMYFCASSVLGVGAFFGQGTRLTVV.